This is a list of T cell receptor beta chains from one sample in a study of blood T cell repertoires in COVID-19. TCRdb's table, derived via immunoSEQ multiplex PCR, lists solely in-frame clones and lacks some. The data show a few hundred thousand clones, 70% to 85% seen once. The sequencing input was peripheral blood. The receptors were gathered from a human donor with acute or convalescent COVID-19. The donor label of this sample is uncertain. Each CDR3 is given with its conserved first and last residue.

v_call: TRBV14
j_call: TRBJ1-1
cdr3_aa: CASSQVRNTEAFF

v_call: TRBV27
j_call: TRBJ1-2
cdr3_aa: CASSLGRYYGYTF

v_call: TRBV6-1
j_call: TRBJ2-5
cdr3_aa: CASSERASGRSYQETQYF

v_call: TRBV19
j_call: TRBJ1-2
cdr3_aa: CASSNGGRVGYTF

v_call: TRBV7-2
j_call: TRBJ1-4
cdr3_aa: CASRPRTGTEKLFF

v_call: TRBV7-9
j_call: TRBJ2-1
cdr3_aa: CASSFRRGDYNEQFF

v_call: TRBV2
j_call: TRBJ1-1
cdr3_aa: CASSPRQGRMNTEAFF

v_call: TRBV30
j_call: TRBJ1-4
cdr3_aa: CAWSVTSGVTFNEKLFF

v_call: TRBV5-4
j_call: TRBJ2-5
cdr3_aa: CASSLGRGGGQETQYF

v_call: TRBV5-1
j_call: TRBJ2-7
cdr3_aa: CASSSRDQYSIVTYEQYF

v_call: TRBV9
j_call: TRBJ1-2
cdr3_aa: CASRGFTGNYGYTF

v_call: TRBV5-1
j_call: TRBJ2-2
cdr3_aa: CASSLRSLAGAGELFF

v_call: TRBV3-1/TRBV3-2
j_call: TRBJ1-2
cdr3_aa: CASSQVAGTSGGYTF

v_call: TRBV29-1
j_call: TRBJ2-4
cdr3_aa: CSVGDPGQGVAKNIQYF

v_call: TRBV21-1
j_call: TRBJ1-6
cdr3_aa: CASSKKVEGMSRNSPLHF

v_call: TRBV2
j_call: TRBJ2-7
cdr3_aa: CASSEARAFEQYF

v_call: TRBV7-9
j_call: TRBJ1-3
cdr3_aa: CASSIGQGRSSGNTIYF

v_call: TRBV6-5
j_call: TRBJ2-2
cdr3_aa: CASSYPSGGATGELFF

v_call: TRBV15
j_call: TRBJ1-1
cdr3_aa: CATSRRAGTEAFF

v_call: TRBV2
j_call: TRBJ2-3
cdr3_aa: CASMWPDTQYF

v_call: TRBV7-8
j_call: TRBJ1-1
cdr3_aa: CASSLEEQGAWNTEAFF

v_call: TRBV5-5
j_call: TRBJ1-2
cdr3_aa: CASSFGLERVYGYTF

v_call: TRBV4-2
j_call: TRBJ1-6
cdr3_aa: CASSRGGTGDSPLHF

v_call: TRBV25-1
j_call: TRBJ2-1
cdr3_aa: CASSDGGLNEQFF

v_call: TRBV5-5
j_call: TRBJ1-1
cdr3_aa: CASSLPGTVNTEAFF

v_call: TRBV7-9
j_call: TRBJ1-3
cdr3_aa: CASSKDRQGNTIYF

v_call: TRBV5-8
j_call: TRBJ1-1
cdr3_aa: CASSSDIPKSTAFF